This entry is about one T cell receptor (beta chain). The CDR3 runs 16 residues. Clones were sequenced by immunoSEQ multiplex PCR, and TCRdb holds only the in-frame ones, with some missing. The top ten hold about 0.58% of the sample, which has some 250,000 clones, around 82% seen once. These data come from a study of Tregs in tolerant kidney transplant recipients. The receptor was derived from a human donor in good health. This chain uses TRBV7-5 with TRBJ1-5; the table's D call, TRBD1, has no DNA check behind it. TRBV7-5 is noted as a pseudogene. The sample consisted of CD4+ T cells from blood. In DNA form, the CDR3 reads TGTGCCAGAAGCCAACCGGGGACAGGGCCACATCAGCCCCAGCATTTT. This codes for CARSQPGTGPHQPQHF.